The present T cell receptor beta chain was sequenced within a study of control samples from healthy donors and cancer patients. The CDR3 has 16 residues. J was trimmed by 5 bases and V by 1 base; bases with no gene match: 4. Germline V gene lookup returns CDR1 SGDLS and CDR2 YYNGEE. Data came from immunoSEQ multiplex PCR; TCRdb stores just in-frame clones and leaves some out. The sample has around 170,000 clones, over 85% seen once; the top ten hold 1.4%. This TCR came from a man between 25 and 39 years old in good health. The specimen sequenced was blood. V usage is TRBV9 and J usage is TRBJ2-7; 15 nucleotides align to TRBD2. CDR3 amino acids: CASSVTGLAGGNEQYF. CDR3 coding DNA: TGTGCCAGCAGCGTAACGGGACTAGCGGGGGGAAACGAGCAGTACTTC.